This record looks at one TCR beta chain sequence and its context. This clonotype has more than one count but fewer than ten. Its antigen has not been determined. Relative to the germline gene, one junction end is altered; a read error may explain this. This sample stems from a study of T cells in Graves' hyperthyroidism and ophthalmopathy (dated by TCRdb to the late 2010s). For the study in its entirety: Peripheral blood was sampled at the time of initial diagnosis, prior to any treatment. A discovery cohort of around 100 patients, about 40 with Graves' ophthalmopathy and fewer than 65 with stable Graves' hyperthyroidism, was used to find distinguishing TCR V-J signatures. Whether ophthalmopathy could be predicted prospectively was tested in an independent validation cohort made up of roughly 20 hyperthyroidism patients plus 17 patients who later progressed to ophthalmopathy. The approximately 98 discovery patients were randomly divided into training and test sets at a 7:3 ratio. In several Graves' hyperthyroidism patients, the study also compared T-cell repertoires from thyroid tissue with T-cell repertoires from blood. After blood sampling, hyperthyroidism patients were treated with methimazole at a starting dose of 30 mg daily, and ophthalmopathy patients were treated with high-dose intravenous methylprednisolone. The paper describes TCR Vbeta CDR3 sequencing of 120 to 150 peripheral blood samples, made up of 43 ophthalmopathy patients, approximately 76 hyperthyroidism patients and 17 progressor patients.

The TCR beta CDR3 regions were amplified from RNA transcripts. The first round of RT-PCR for the TCR CDR3 was performed with the HTBI primer set and the Qiagen OneStep RT-PCR kit. Libraries were constructed in a second round of multiplex PCR, after which size selection and purification were carried out. The libraries were sequenced on an Illumina HiSeq2000 using paired-end 100 bp reads. The original methods were these. SOAPnuke was used to process the raw data, throwing out any read that contained adapters or uncalled bases, had a mean Phred below 15, or lacked an exact constant-primer or identifier match. COPE v1.2.5 was used to merge high-quality paired reads, and clonotypes were defined as unique nucleotide sequences. MiTCR v1.1 was used to align clonotypes to the IMGT TRBV, TRBD and TRBJ reference segments. Only V-J combinations with frequency above 0.0001, covering 98% to 99.2% of repertoires, were analysed. A TCS score was defined as the ratio of F50 (clonal expansion) to E x V (chaos), with BLOSUM62-based TCRdist applied between CDR3 peptides within each V-J. Welch's t-statistics and random forest reduced 450 to 600 V-J features to 13, which were used in a naive Bayes classifier (R e1071). In-frame beta chains were kept once TCRdb had trimmed the public reads at Q25 with fastp and called clones with MiXCR. Rows are combined by CDR3 protein, so each entry shows the most common genes and DNA. For this entry, the V and J calls and clone size follow TCRdb and not the study's own pipeline. This sample gives 380,000 or so distinct CDR3 sequences in total; roughly 13% of them show up just once. The ten top clones hold 20% to 25% of the sample.

A patient counted as having stable Graves' hyperthyroidism if no progression to ophthalmopathy occurred over 18 months of follow-up. The hyperthyroidism patients were between 18 and 65 years old and newly diagnosed, with a disease duration of less than 2 months. The study excluded patients with uncontrolled infections, other autoimmune diseases, pregnancy or lactation. Diagnoses were established on the basis of clinical symptoms, serum thyroxine and TRAb, thyroid ultrasound, and orbital computed tomography. PBMCs were separated from under 11 ml of fresh peripheral blood using Ficoll-Paque density gradient centrifugation. Total RNA was extracted using Trizol reagent, and RNA quality was assessed on an Agilent 2100 Bioanalyzer. Overall study outcomes, separate from this receptor: Blood samples also contained most of the expanded thyroid clonotypes (frequency above 0.001), which suggests that blood repertoires may reflect thyroid immune responses. Ophthalmopathy was separated from stable hyperthyroidism by a 13 V-J signature model, with 85% to 90% sensitivity and 81% to 82% specificity obtained in cross-validation and 80%/75% obtained in testing. Sample size was not statistically predetermined, and investigators were not blinded to group allocation. In validation, the model predicted progression to ophthalmopathy a median of roughly 6.2 months before onset, with about 64% sensitivity and more than 72% specificity.

This sequence originates from a woman aged 30 to 39 with Graves' hyperthyroidism. Sequenced input: blood.

The bases read TGTGCCAGCAGTTTGGCGGGGTCCACGGGACTACCTCACTTC. It codes for CASSLAGSTGLPHF. Recombination joined TRBV12-3 or TRBV12-4 with TRBJ2-5; 7 central nucleotides agree with TRBD2. The CDR3 holds 14 amino acids from the cysteine to the phenylalanine. Only the CDR3 part of the read is kept: 42 bases, read in frame from the first base.